Following are 31 T cell receptor beta chains from one sample sequenced in a study of T cell responses to AZD1222 COVID-19 vaccine. Method: immunoSEQ multiplex PCR; TCRdb's copy keeps in-frame clones and lacks some. The sample lists around 150,000 clones, 90% to 95% occurring once. Source: peripheral blood, taken on day 0 of AZD1222 vaccination. The receptors stem from an adult in good health.

V is TRBV2 and J is TRBJ1-3; possible D gene TRBD1, 6 bases. The length of the CDR3 is 16 residues. Germline lookup yields CDR1 SNHLY and CDR2 FYNNEI. V was pared by 7 bases and J by 4 bases, with 20 bases between. The CDR3 sequence is CASKIPGGSFGNTIYF. CDR3 in DNA: TGTGCCAGCAAAATCCCGGGGGGCTCGTTCGGAAACACCATATATTTT.

V gene TRBV20-1 combines with J gene TRBJ2-7; 12 nucleotides align to TRBD2. Germline V CDR1 and CDR2: DFQATT, SNEGSKA (reference sequence). The ends lost 3 bases at V and 3 bases at J; junction bases unmatched: 9. The CDR3 is 16 amino acids. CDR3 coding DNA: TGCAGTGCTAGTAGTCTAGCGGGAGGGGAGGGCTACGAGCAGTACTTC. Encoded protein: CSASSLAGGEGYEQYF.

This clone was found a few times. V gene TRBV11-2 combines with J gene TRBJ1-3; TRBD1 aligns across 7 bases. Looked up from germline, CDR1 is SGHAT and CDR2 is FQNNGV. With V trimmed by 4 bases and J by 4 bases, 7 bases remained unmatched. CDR3 length: 15 amino acids. CDR3 loop: CASSSQQGRGNTIYF. CDR3 bases: TGTGCCAGCAGCTCCCAACAGGGGCGAGGAAACACCATATATTTT. Full variable domain (rest looked up from reference TRBV11-2 and TRBJ1-3): EAGVAQSPRYKIIEKRQSVAFWCNPISGHATLYWYQQILGQGPKLLIQFQNNGVVDDSQLPKDRFSAERLKGVDSTLKIQPAKLEDSAVYLCASSSQQGRGNTIYFGEGSWLTVV.

This chain connects TRBV18 to TRBJ2-2, with D perhaps TRBD1 (5 bases). Trimming took 7 bases from V and 6 from J, leaving 12 bases between them. The germline gives CDR1 KGHSH, CDR2 LQKENI. This CDR3 has 13 residues. CDR3 sequence: CASCAQGAGELFF. As DNA, the CDR3 is TGTGCCAGCTGCGCTCAGGGCGCCGGGGAGCTGTTTTTT.

The genes are TRBV9 and TRBJ2-1; no reliable D call. Germline lookup yields CDR1 SGDLS and CDR2 YYNGEE. The CDR3 sequence is 13 residues long. Trimming took off 0 bases at V and 2 bases at J, with 3 bases between the two ends. The CDR3 here is CASSVGAYNEQFF. The DNA for the CDR3 is TGTGCCAGCAGCGTAGGAGCCTACAATGAGCAGTTCTTC.

The V call is TRBV5-5, the J call TRBJ1-6; 8 nucleotides line up with TRBD1. J lost 4 bases, V lost 3 bases, and 3 bases had no gene match. Germline values: CDR1 SGHKS, CDR2 YYEKEE (reference sequence). The CDR3 is 15 amino acids. CDR3: CASSSGTGYNSPLHF. For the CDR3, the DNA is TGTGCCAGCAGCTCAGGGACAGGATATAATTCACCCCTCCACTTT.

The rearrangement joins TRBV7-2 to TRBJ1-3; a weak D match, TRBD1 (6 bases). V lost 1 base to trimming and J lost 0 bases, with 10 bases between them. Per germline, CDR1 SGHTA and CDR2 FQGNSA. The CDR3 is 16 amino acids. The CDR3 DNA reads TGTGCCAGCAGCTTAGTTTTGGGGGCCTCTGGAAACACCATATATTTT. This encodes CASSLVLGASGNTIYF.

CDR3 sequence (DNA): TGTGCCAGTAAAAGTGCTGCGGCCAACACTGAAGCTTTCTTT. It encodes CASKSAAANTEAFF. V gene TRBV19 combines with J gene TRBJ1-1, with unresolved D. Per germline, CDR1 LNHDA and CDR2 SQIVND (reference sequence). This CDR3 spans 14 amino acids. V lost 7 bases and J lost 2, with 14 bases in between. The full variable domain, in which reference TRBV19 and TRBJ1-1 provide the parts outside the CDR3, is DGGITQSPKYLFRKEGQNVTLSCEQNLNHDAMYWYRQDPGQGLRLIYYSQIVNDFQKGDIAEGYSVSREKKESFPLTVTSAQKNPTAFYLCASKSAAANTEAFFGQGTRLTVV.

A remark on this clone: One end of the junction does not line up with germline, which may come from a read error. V gene TRBV7-7 combines with J gene TRBJ2-7; no clear D gene. The CDR3 runs 15 residues. The germline gives CDR1 SSHAT, CDR2 FNYEAQ (reference sequence). The CDR3 region has the DNA TGTGCTAGCAGCTCCTGGTACCGGGTCGCCTACGAGCAGTACTTC. Amino acids: CASSSWYRVAYEQYF.

The chain uses TRBV5-4 and TRBJ2-7; D may be TRBD1 (5 bases). The V end was cut by 0 bases, the J end by 0 bases, with 10 bases between. This CDR3 region has 15 residues. CDR1 SGHNT and CDR2 YYREEE come from the germline V gene (reference sequence). The CDR3 loop is CASSLGAGYSYEQYF. Here the CDR3 DNA reads TGTGCCAGCAGCTTGGGGGCAGGGTACTCCTACGAGCAGTACTTC.

In its sample, this clone was seen a few times. V usage is TRBV4-1 and J usage is TRBJ1-1; tentatively, D is TRBD1 (5 bases). Looked up from germline, CDR1 is MGHRA and CDR2 is YSYEKL. CDR3 length: 14 amino acids. With 3 bases removed from V and 5 bases from J, the gap between germline ends came to 13 bases. The CDR3 sequence is CASSHPGSGTEAFF. Written as DNA, the CDR3 is TGCGCCAGCAGCCATCCAGGGTCAGGGACTGAAGCTTTCTTT.

This chain uses TRBV6-5 with TRBJ2-5, with D perhaps TRBD2 (6 bases). The CDR3 length is 15 residues. Trimming took off 8 bases at V and 2 bases at J, with 18 bases between the two ends. Germline-derived CDR1 and CDR2 are MNHEY and SVGAGI. CDR3 DNA: TGTGCCAGCGTCAACAGCGCCGGGGGTCAAGAGACCCAGTACTTC. This translates into CASVNSAGGQETQYF.

The chain recombines TRBV6-6 with TRBJ2-5; TRBD2 is a possible D gene (5 bases). Trimming removed 2 bases at V and 5 bases at J, with 15 bases between. CDR3 size: 15 residues. Looked up from germline, CDR1 is MNHNY and CDR2 is SVGAGI (reference sequence). The CDR3 nucleotides read TGTGCCAGCAGTTACGGGCTAGCCTTCAGGGAGACCCAGTACTTC. It translates to CASSYGLAFRETQYF.

V gene TRBV7-9 combines with J gene TRBJ2-3, with 8 bases matching TRBD1. Germline V gives CDR1 SEHNR, CDR2 FQNEAQ (reference sequence). V lost 5 bases and J lost 1; bases outside the gene matches: 8. CDR3 size: 16 residues. As DNA, the CDR3 is TGTGCCAGCAGCCCACAGGGGGGCTTGGGCACAGATACGCAGTATTTT. It codes for CASSPQGGLGTDTQYF.

The rearrangement joins TRBV5-5 to TRBJ1-3; TRBD1 might be the D (6 bases). CDR1 and CDR2 from the germline V gene are SGHKS and YYEKEE (reference sequence). Between the trimmed V and J ends, which lost 4 bases and 4 bases, there was a span of 15 bases. The length of the CDR3 is 15 residues. CDR3: CASSRDLGAGNTIYF. Here the CDR3 DNA reads TGTGCCAGCAGCCGGGACCTGGGGGCAGGAAACACCATATATTTT.

The V gene is TRBV25-1, the J gene TRBJ1-2; D may be TRBD1 (6 bases). CDR3 size: 13 residues. Germline V gives CDR1 MGHDK, CDR2 SYGVNS. V was clipped by 7 bases and J by 2 bases, with 11 bases between them. As DNA, the CDR3 is TGTGCCAGCATGGGGGCCTCCAACTATGGCTACACCTTC. The encoded protein is CASMGASNYGYTF.

The chain carries TRBV18 and TRBJ2-3, with a weak D call TRBD1 (5 bases). Germline V gene lookup returns CDR1 KGHSH and CDR2 LQKENI. This CDR3 region has 18 residues. V dropped 3 bases and J dropped 1 base, with 20 bases sitting between them. CDR3 DNA: TGTGCCAGCTCACCCCTCGCTCATGCCAGGGTAGGCACAGATACGCAGTATTTT. It specifies CASSPLAHARVGTDTQYF. Looking up the rest from reference TRBV18 and TRBJ2-3 gives the full variable domain: NAGVMQNPRHLVRRRGQEARLRCSPMKGHSHVYWYRQLPEEGLKFMVYLQKENIIDESGMPKERFSAEFPKEGPSILRIQQVVRGDSAAYFCASSPLAHARVGTDTQYFGPGTRLTVL.

The V call is TRBV27, the J call TRBJ1-6; D uncertain. Trimming pared 5 bases from V and 8 bases from J, leaving 7 bases between. Germline V gene data show CDR1 as MNHEY and CDR2 as SMNVEV (reference sequence). There are 12 residues in the CDR3. CDR3 DNA sequence: TGTGCCAGCAGTACCCCCGATTCACCCCTCCACTTT. As protein: CASSTPDSPLHF.

For this clone: The identical CDR3 is also encoded by other nucleotide sequences in the sample. The chain combines TRBV7-8 with TRBJ2-5; D is unresolved. In germline, CDR1 is SGHVS, CDR2 FQNEAQ. The V gene lost 2 bases and the J gene lost 2 bases, with 6 bases spanning the gap. The CDR3 sequence is 13 residues long. CDR3 nucleotide sequence: TGTGCCAGCAGCTTAAGAGAACAAGAGACCCAGTACTTC. It translates to CASSLREQETQYF.

This clone occurred once. J is TRBJ1-5 and V is TRBV6-2 or TRBV6-3; TRBD1 is a possible D gene (6 bases). Trimming stripped 6 bases from V and 7 bases from J, with 13 bases between. CDR1 is MNHEY, CDR2 SVGEGT, per germline. CDR3 size: 13 residues. The CDR3 DNA is TGTGCCAGCAGCCGCACAGGGTTACAGCCCCAGCATTTT. Its protein product is CASSRTGLQPQHF.

This clone was picked up a small number of times. This chain uses TRBV28 with TRBJ2-7; D gene unclear. The length of the CDR3 is 12 residues. Trimming removed 6 bases from V and 4 bases from J, with 10 bases in between. Germline V gives CDR1 MDHEN, CDR2 SYDVKM. CDR3 in DNA: TGTGCCAGCAGCCAGACATTATACGAGCAGTACTTC. It specifies CASSQTLYEQYF.

The gene calls are TRBV5-6 and TRBJ2-1; no clear D gene. The CDR3 spans 13 residues. The germline V gene encodes CDR1 SGHDT and CDR2 YYEEEE. The germline V and J ends were trimmed by 0 bases and 0 bases, with 1 base remaining between them. DNA for the CDR3: TGTGCCAGCAGCTTGGGCTCCTACAATGAGCAGTTCTTC. Protein sequence: CASSLGSYNEQFF.

The chain has TRBV19 and TRBJ1-1, with D perhaps TRBD1 (5 bases). V shed 5 bases and J shed 1 base, with 17 bases lying between them. This CDR3 region has 16 residues. Germline loops: CDR1 LNHDA, CDR2 SQIVND (reference sequence). This CDR3 is CASSEAAGSTNTEAFF. DNA of the CDR3: TGTGCCAGTAGTGAGGCGGCAGGGAGTACGAACACTGAAGCTTTCTTT.

The rearrangement joins TRBV6-6 to TRBJ2-7; 11 nucleotides match TRBD2. CDR1 and CDR2 from the germline V gene are MNHNY and SVGAGI (reference sequence). The J segment lost 6 bases and the V segment lost 7 bases, leaving 8 bases of the junction unmatched. The CDR3 spans 14 residues. CDR3 sequence: CASTLETSGTEQYF. CDR3 coding DNA: TGTGCCAGCACCTTGGAGACTAGCGGGACCGAGCAGTACTTC.

This rearrangement joins TRBV7-3 to TRBJ2-6, with TRBD1 matching 9 bases. Germline CDR1 and CDR2: SGHTA and FQGTGA. This CDR3 spans 17 amino acids. V shed 6 bases, J shed 8 bases, and the junction held 14 bases outside the gene matches. The CDR3 bases are TGTGCCAGCAGACAAACCGGGACAGGGATACTTTCCAACGTCCTGACTTTC. This gives the protein CASRQTGTGILSNVLTF.

V and J are TRBV28 and TRBJ2-3, with D tentatively TRBD2 (7 bases). The CDR3 is 17 amino acids. Germline assignment: CDR1 MDHEN and CDR2 SYDVKM. V was trimmed by 5 bases and J by 3 bases, leaving 21 bases between them. The CDR3 region has the DNA TGTGCCAGCAGTCGATACTGGGGGGGCCAGAGGACAGATACGCAGTATTTT. Its translation is CASSRYWGGQRTDTQYF.

The chain carries TRBV2 and TRBJ1-6, with a tentative D call TRBD1 (5 bases). There are 16 residues in the CDR3. The germline V and J ends were trimmed by 8 bases and 5 bases, with 19 bases remaining between them. In germline, CDR1 is SNHLY, CDR2 FYNNEI. In DNA, the CDR3 is TGTGCCAGCGCTTCCGTCGGGGGACGAAATAATTCACCCCTCCACTTT. This gives the protein CASASVGGRNNSPLHF.

This chain connects TRBV24-1 to TRBJ1-3; D is uncertain. The germline gives CDR1 KGHDR, CDR2 SFDVKD. V lost 2 bases to trimming and J lost 8 bases, with 6 bases between them. This CDR3 has 12 residues. CDR3 sequence: CATSDSADTIYF. The CDR3 DNA is TGTGCCACCAGTGATTCTGCGGACACCATATATTTT.

This chain links TRBV7-9 with TRBJ2-1; no clear D gene. This CDR3 has 12 residues. V was cut by 4 bases and J by 4 bases, with 5 bases left in between. In germline, CDR1 is SEHNR, CDR2 FQNEAQ (reference sequence). CDR3 protein: CASSWKYNEQFF. Here the CDR3 DNA reads TGTGCCAGCAGCTGGAAGTACAATGAGCAGTTCTTC. The full variable domain, with the rest looked up from reference TRBV7-9 and TRBJ2-1, is DTGVSQNPRHKITKRGQNVTFRCDPISEHNRLYWYRQTLGQGPEFLTYFQNEAQLEKSRLLSDRFSAERPKGSFSTLEIQRTEQGDSAMYLCASSWKYNEQFFGPGTRLTVL.

This rearrangement joins TRBV7-2 to TRBJ2-2, with D perhaps matching TRBD2 (7 bases). Trimming left V 6 bases short and J 1 base short, with 15 bases between. This CDR3 is built from 16 residues. Germline values: CDR1 SGHTA, CDR2 FQGNSA. Here the CDR3 DNA reads TGTGCCAGCAGACAAAGCGGGACAAAGAACACCGGGGAGCTGTTTTTT. Encoded protein: CASRQSGTKNTGELFF.

This clone was found once. The gene calls are TRBV6-5 and TRBJ2-7; TRBD1 matches at 9 bases. Germline-derived CDR1 and CDR2 are MNHEY and SVGAGI. V gave up 6 bases and J gave up 5 bases; unmatched junction bases: 8. CDR3 length: 14 amino acids. Written as DNA, the CDR3 is TGTGCCAGCAGCGAGGACAGGGGTTACAACGAGCAGTACTTC. It is translated as CASSEDRGYNEQYF.